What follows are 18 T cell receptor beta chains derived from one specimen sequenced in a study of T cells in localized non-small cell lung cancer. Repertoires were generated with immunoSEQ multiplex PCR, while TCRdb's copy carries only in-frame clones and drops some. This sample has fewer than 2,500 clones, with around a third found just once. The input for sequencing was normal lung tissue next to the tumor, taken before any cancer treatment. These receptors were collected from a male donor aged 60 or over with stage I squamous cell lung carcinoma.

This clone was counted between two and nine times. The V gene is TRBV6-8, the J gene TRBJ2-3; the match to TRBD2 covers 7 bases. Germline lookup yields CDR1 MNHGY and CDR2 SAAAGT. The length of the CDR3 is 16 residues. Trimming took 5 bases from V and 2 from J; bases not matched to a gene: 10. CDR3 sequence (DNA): TGTGCCAGCAGTGATGCCGGGACTATCGTCACAGATACGCAGTATTTT. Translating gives CASSDAGTIVTDTQYF.

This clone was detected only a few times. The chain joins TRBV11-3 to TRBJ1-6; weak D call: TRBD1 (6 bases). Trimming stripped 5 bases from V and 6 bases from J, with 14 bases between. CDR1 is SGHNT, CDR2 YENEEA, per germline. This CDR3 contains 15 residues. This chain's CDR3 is CASSREQGSNSPLHF. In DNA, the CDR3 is TGTGCCAGCAGCCGCGAACAGGGAAGTAATTCACCCCTCCACTTT.

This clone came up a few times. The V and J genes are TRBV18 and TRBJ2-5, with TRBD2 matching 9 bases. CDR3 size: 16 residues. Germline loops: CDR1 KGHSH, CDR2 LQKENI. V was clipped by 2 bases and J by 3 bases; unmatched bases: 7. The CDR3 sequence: CASSPVVSGGEETQYF. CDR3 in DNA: TGTGCCAGCTCACCAGTCGTTAGCGGGGGAGAAGAGACCCAGTACTTC.

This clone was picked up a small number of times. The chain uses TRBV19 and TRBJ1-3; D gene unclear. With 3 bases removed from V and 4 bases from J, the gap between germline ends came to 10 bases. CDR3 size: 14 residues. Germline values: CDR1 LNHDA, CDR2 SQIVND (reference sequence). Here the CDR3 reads CASSIGLDGNTIYF. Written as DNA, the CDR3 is TGTGCCAGTAGTATTGGTCTGGACGGAAACACCATATATTTT.

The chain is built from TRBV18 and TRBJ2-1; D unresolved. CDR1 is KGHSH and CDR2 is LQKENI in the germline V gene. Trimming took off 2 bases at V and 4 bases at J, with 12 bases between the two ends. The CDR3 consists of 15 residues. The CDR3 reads CASSPGNTPYNEQFF. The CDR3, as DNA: TGTGCCAGCTCACCAGGGAACACCCCTTACAATGAGCAGTTCTTC.

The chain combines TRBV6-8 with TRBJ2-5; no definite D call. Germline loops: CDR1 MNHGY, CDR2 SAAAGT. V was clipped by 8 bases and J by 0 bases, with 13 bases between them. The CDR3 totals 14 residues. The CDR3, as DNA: TGTGCCAGCTCGCGGCTAAGGGACCAAGAGACCCAGTACTTC. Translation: CASSRLRDQETQYF.

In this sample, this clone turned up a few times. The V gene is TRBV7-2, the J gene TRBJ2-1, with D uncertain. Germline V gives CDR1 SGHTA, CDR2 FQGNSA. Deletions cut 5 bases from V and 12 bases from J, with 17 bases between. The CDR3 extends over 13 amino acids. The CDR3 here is CASSIPPDPAQFF. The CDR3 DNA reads TGTGCCAGCAGCATACCGCCCGATCCGGCGCAGTTCTTC.

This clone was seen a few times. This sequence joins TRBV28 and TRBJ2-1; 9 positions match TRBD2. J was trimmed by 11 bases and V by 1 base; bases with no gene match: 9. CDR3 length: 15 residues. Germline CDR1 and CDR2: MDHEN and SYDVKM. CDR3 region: CASSLFGTSQRKQFF. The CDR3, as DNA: TGTGCCAGCAGTTTATTTGGGACTAGCCAACGAAAGCAGTTCTTC.

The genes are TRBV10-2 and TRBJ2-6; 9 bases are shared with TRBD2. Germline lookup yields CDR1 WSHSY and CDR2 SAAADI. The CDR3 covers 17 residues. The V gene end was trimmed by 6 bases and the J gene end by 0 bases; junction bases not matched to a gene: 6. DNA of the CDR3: TGCGCCAGCAGCCAAGCGGGGGGCCCCTCTGGGGCCAACGTCCTGACTTTC. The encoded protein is CASSQAGGPSGANVLTF.

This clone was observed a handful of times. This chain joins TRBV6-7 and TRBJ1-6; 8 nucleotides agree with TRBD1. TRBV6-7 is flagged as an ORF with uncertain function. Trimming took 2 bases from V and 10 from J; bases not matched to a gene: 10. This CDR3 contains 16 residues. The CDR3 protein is CASSYGNQGAYSPLHF. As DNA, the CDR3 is TGTGCCAGCAGTTACGGAAATCAGGGGGCGTACTCACCCCTCCACTTT.

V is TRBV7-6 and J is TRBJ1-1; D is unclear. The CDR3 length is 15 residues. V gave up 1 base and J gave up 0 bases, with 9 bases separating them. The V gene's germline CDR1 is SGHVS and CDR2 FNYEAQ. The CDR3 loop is CASSLEQFMNTEAFF. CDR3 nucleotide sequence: TGTGCCAGCAGCTTAGAGCAATTCATGAACACTGAAGCTTTCTTT.

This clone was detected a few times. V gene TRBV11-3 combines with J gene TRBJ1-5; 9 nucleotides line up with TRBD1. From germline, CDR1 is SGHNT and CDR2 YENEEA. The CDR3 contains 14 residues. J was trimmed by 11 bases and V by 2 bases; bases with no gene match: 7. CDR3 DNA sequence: TGTGCCAGCAGCTTACGCCTGGGACAGGGATCCCAGCATTTT. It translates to CASSLRLGQGSQHF.

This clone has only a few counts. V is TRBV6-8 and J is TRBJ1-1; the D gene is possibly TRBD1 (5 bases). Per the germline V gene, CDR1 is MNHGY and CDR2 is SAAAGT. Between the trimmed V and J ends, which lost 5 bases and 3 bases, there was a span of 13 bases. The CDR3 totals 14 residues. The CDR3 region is CASSGQAGDTEAFF. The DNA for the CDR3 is TGTGCCAGCAGTGGACAAGCCGGGGACACTGAAGCTTTCTTT.

CDR3 loop: CASSLDRNTGELFF. The DNA for the CDR3 is TGTGCCAGTAGCCTGGACAGGAACACCGGGGAGCTGTTTTTT. The chain links TRBV19 to TRBJ2-2; D is perhaps TRBD1 (6 bases). The CDR3 is made up of 14 amino acids. Germline V gene sequence: CDR1 LNHDA, CDR2 SQIVND (reference sequence). With 6 bases removed from V and 1 base from J, the gap between germline ends came to 9 bases. The whole variable domain, remainder taken from reference TRBV19 and TRBJ2-2, is DGGITQSPKYLFRKEGQNVTLSCEQNLNHDAMYWYRQDPGQGLRLIYYSQIVNDFQKGDIAEGYSVSREKKESFPLTVTSAQKNPTAFYLCASSLDRNTGELFFGEGSRLTVL.

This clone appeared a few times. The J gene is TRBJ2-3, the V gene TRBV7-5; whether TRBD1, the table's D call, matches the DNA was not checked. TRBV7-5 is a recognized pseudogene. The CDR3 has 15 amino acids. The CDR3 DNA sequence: TGTGCCAGCAGCTTGTTTACAGGGGGCACAGATACGCAGTATTTT. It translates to CASSLFTGGTDTQYF.

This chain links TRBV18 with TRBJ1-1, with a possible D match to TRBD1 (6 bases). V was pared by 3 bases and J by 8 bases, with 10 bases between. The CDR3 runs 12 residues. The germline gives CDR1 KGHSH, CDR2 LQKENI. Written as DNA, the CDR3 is TGTGCCAGCTCACCCTCCGACAGGGAAGCTTTCTTT. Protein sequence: CASSPSDREAFF.

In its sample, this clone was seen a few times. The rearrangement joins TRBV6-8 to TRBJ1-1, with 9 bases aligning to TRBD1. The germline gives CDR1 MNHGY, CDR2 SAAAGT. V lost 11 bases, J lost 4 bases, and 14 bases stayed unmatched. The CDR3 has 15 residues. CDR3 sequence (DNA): TGTGCCGTAGGACAGGGGCCTCAAGTCGGCACTGAAGCTTTCTTT. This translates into CAVGQGPQVGTEAFF.

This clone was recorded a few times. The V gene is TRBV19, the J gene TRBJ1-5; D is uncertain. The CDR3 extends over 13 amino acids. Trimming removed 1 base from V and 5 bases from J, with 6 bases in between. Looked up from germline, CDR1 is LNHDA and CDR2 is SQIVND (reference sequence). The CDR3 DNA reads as TGTGCCAGTAGTATAGGGAGCGATCAGCCCCAGCATTTT. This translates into CASSIGSDQPQHF.